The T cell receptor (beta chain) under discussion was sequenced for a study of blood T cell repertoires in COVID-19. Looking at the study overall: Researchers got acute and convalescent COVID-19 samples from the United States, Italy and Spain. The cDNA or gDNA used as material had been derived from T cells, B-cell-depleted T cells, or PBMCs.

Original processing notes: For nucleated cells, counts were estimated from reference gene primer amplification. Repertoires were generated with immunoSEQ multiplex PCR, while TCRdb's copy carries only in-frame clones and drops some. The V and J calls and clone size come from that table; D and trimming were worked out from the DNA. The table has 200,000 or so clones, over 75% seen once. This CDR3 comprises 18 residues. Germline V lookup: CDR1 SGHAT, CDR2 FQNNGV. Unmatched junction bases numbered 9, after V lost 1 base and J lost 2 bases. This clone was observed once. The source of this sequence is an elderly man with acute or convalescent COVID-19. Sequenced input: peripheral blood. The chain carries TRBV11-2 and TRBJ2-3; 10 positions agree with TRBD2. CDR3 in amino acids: CASSLGPGLADPTDTQYF. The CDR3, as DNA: TGTGCCAGCAGCTTAGGTCCCGGACTAGCGGACCCCACAGATACGCAGTATTTT.